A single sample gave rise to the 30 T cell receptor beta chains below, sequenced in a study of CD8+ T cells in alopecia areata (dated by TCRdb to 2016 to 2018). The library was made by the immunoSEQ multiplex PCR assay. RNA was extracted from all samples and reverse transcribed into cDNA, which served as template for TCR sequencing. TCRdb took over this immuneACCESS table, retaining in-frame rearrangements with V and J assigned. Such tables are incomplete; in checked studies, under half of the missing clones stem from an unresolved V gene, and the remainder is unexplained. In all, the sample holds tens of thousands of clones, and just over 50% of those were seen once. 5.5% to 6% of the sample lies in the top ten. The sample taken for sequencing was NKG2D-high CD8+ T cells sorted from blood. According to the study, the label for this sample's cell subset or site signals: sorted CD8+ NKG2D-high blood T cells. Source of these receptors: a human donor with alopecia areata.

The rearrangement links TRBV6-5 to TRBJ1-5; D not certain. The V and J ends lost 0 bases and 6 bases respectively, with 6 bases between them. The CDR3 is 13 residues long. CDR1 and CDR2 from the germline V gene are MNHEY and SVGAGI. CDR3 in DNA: TGTGCCAGCAGTTACTCGGTGCTTCAGCCCCAGCATTTT. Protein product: CASSYSVLQPQHF.

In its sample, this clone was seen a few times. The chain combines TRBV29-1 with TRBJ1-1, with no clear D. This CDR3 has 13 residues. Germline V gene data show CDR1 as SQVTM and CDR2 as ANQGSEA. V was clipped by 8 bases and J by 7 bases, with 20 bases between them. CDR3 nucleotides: TGCAGCTACAATAGGAACGAGATTGGTGAAGCTTTCTTT. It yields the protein CSYNRNEIGEAFF.

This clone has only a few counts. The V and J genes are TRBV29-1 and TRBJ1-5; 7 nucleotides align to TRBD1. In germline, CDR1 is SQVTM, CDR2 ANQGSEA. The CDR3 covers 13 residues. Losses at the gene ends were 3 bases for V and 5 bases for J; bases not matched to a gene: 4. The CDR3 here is CSVDTGDDQPQHF. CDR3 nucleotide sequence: TGCAGCGTTGACACAGGGGACGATCAGCCCCAGCATTTT.

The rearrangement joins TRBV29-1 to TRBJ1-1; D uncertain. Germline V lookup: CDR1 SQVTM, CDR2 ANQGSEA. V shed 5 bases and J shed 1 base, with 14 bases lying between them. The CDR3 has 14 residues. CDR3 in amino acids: CSVSGEGGNTEAFF. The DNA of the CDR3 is TGCAGCGTTAGCGGCGAGGGTGGGAACACTGAAGCTTTCTTT.

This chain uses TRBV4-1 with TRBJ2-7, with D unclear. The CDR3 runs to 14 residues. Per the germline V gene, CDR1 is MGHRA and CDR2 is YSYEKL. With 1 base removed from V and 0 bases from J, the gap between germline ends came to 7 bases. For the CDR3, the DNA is TGCGCCAGCAGCCAAGGACTCTACTCCTACGAGCAGTACTTC. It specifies CASSQGLYSYEQYF.

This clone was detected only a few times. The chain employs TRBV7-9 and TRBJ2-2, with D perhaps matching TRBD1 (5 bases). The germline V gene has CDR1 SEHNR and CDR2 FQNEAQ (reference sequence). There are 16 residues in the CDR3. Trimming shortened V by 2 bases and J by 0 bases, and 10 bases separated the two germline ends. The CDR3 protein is CASSLTGSANTGELFF. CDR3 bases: TGTGCCAGCAGCTTAACAGGCAGCGCGAACACCGGGGAGCTGTTTTTT. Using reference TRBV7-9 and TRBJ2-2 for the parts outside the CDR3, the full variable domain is DTGVSQNPRHKITKRGQNVTFRCDPISEHNRLYWYRQTLGQGPEFLTYFQNEAQLEKSRLLSDRFSAERPKGSFSTLEIQRTEQGDSAMYLCASSLTGSANTGELFFGEGSRLTVL.

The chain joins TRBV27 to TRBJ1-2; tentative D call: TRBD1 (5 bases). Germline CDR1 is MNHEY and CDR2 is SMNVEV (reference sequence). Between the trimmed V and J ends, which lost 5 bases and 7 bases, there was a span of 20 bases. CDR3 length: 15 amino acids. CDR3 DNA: TGTGCCAGCAGTCCCAGCGGGACTTCCTTTGTTGGCTACACCTTC. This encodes CASSPSGTSFVGYTF.

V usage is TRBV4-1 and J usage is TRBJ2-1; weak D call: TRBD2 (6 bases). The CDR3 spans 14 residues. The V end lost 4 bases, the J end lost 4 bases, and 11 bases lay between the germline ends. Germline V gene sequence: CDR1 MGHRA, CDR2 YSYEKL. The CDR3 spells CASSPPAGYNEQFF. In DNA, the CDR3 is TGCGCCAGCAGCCCACCGGCGGGATACAATGAGCAGTTCTTC.

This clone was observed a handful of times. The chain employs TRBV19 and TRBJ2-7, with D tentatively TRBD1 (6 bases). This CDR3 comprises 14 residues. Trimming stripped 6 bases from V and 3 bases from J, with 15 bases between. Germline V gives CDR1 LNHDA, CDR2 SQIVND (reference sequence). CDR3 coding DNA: TGTGCCAGTAGGGACACAGGGACCGACTACGAGCAGTACTTC. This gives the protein CASRDTGTDYEQYF.

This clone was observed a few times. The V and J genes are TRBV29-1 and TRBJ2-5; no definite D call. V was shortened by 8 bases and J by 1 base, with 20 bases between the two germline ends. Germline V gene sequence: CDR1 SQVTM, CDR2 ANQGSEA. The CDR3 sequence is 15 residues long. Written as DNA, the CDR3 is TGCAGCTTCTTTACGGGCCCGGCTTCCCAAGAGACCCAGTACTTC. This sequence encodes CSFFTGPASQETQYF. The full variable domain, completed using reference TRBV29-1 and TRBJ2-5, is SAVISQKPSRDICQRGTSLTIQCQVDSQVTMMFWYRQQPGQSLTLIATANQGSEATYESGFVIDKFPISRPNLTFSTLTVSNMSPEDSSIYLCSFFTGPASQETQYFGPGTRLLVL.

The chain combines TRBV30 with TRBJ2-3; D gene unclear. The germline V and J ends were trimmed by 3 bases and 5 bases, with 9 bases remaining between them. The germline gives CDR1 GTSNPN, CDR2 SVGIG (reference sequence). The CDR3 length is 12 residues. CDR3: CAWSIREDTQYF. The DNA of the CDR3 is TGTGCCTGGAGCATAAGGGAAGATACGCAGTATTTT.

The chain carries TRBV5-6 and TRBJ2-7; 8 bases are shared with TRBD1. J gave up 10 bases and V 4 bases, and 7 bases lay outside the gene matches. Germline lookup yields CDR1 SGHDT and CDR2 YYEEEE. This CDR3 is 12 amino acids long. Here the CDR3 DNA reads TGTGCCAGCAGCGCGGACAGGGATTCCCAGTACTTC. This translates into CASSADRDSQYF.

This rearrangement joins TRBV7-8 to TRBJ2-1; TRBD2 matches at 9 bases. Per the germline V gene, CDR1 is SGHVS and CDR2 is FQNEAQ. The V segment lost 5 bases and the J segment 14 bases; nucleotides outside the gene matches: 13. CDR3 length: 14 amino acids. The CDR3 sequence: CASSPPSSGSAEFF. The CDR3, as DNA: TGTGCCAGCAGCCCGCCGAGTAGCGGGAGCGCCGAGTTCTTC.

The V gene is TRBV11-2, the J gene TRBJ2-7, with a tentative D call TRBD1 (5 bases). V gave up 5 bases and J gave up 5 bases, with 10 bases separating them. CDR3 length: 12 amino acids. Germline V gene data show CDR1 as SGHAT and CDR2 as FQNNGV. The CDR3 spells CASSPGYHEQYF. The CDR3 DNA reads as TGTGCCAGCAGCCCAGGGTACCACGAGCAGTACTTC.

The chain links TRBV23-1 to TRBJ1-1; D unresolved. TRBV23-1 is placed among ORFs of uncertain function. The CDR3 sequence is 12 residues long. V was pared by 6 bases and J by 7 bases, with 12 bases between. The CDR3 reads CASRGRDGEAFF. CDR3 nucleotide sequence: TGCGCCAGCAGGGGTAGGGATGGTGAAGCTTTCTTT.

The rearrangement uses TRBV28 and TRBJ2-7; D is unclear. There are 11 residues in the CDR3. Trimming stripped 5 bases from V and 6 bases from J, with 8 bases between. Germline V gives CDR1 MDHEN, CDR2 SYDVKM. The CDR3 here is CASSPGGEQYF. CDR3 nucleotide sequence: TGTGCCAGCAGTCCCGGCGGCGAGCAGTACTTC.

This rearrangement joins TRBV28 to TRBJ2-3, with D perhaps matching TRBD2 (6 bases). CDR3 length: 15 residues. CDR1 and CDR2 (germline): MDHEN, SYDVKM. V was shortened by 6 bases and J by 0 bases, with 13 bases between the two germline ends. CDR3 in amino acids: CASRPAEGSTDTQYF. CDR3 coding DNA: TGTGCCAGCAGGCCTGCGGAGGGGAGCACAGATACGCAGTATTTT.

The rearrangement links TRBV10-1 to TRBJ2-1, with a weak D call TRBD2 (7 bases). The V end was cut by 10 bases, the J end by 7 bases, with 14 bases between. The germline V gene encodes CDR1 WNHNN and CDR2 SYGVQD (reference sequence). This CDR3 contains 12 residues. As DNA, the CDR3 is TGCGCCACCCGGGGGGCAGCGAATGAGCAGTTCTTC. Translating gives CATRGAANEQFF.

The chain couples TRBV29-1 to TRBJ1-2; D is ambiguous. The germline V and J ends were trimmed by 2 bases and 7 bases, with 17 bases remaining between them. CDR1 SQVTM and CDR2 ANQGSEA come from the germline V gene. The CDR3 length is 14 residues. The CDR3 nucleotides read TGCAGCGTTGAAATCGAGGACCCCCACACTGGCTACACCTTC. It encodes CSVEIEDPHTGYTF.

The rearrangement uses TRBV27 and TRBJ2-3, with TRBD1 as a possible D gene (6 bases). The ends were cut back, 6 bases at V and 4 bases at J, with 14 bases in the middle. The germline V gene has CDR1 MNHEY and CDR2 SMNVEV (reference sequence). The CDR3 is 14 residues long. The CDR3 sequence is CASSILNRADTQYF. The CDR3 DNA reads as TGTGCCAGCAGCATTCTCAACAGGGCAGATACGCAGTATTTT.

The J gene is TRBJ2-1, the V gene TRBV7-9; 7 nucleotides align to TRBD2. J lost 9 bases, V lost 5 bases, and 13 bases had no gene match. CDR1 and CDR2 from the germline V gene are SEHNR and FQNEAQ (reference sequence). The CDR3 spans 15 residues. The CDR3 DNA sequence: TGTGCCAGCAGCCGCACCGGGACTATTCCCCCTGAGCAGTTCTTC. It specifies CASSRTGTIPPEQFF.

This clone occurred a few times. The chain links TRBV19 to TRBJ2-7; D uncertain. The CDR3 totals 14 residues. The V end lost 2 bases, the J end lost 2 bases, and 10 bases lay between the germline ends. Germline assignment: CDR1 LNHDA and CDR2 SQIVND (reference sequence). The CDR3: CASSISAGAYEQYF. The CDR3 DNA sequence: TGTGCCAGTAGTATAAGTGCAGGAGCCTACGAGCAGTACTTC.

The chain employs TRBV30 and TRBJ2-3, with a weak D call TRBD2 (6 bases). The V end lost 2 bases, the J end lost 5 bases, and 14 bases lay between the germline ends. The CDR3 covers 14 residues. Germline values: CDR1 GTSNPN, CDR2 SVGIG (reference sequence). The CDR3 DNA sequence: TGTGCCTGGAGTAAAGCGGAGGGTGGAGATACGCAGTATTTT. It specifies CAWSKAEGGDTQYF.

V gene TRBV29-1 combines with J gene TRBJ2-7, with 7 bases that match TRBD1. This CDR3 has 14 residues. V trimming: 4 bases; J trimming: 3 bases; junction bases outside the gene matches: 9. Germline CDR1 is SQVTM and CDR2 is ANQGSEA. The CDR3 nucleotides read TGCAGCGTTGGGTTGGCAGGACAGGTCTACGAGCAGTACTTC. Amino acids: CSVGLAGQVYEQYF.

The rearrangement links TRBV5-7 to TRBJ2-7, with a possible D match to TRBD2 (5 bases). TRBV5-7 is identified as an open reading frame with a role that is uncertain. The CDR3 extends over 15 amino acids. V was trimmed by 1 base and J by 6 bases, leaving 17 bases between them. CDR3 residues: CASSLTGFRDSEQYF. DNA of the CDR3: TGTGCCAGCAGCTTGACGGGGTTTCGAGACTCCGAGCAGTACTTC.

The CDR3: CASSQDRGDGYTF. In DNA form, the CDR3 reads TGCGCCAGCAGCCAAGACAGGGGTGATGGCTACACCTTC. This chain links TRBV4-1 with TRBJ1-2; D is possibly TRBD1 (6 bases). CDR3 length: 13 residues. The V end lost 0 bases, the J end lost 6 bases, and 8 bases lay between the germline ends. Germline V gene data show CDR1 as MGHRA and CDR2 as YSYEKL.

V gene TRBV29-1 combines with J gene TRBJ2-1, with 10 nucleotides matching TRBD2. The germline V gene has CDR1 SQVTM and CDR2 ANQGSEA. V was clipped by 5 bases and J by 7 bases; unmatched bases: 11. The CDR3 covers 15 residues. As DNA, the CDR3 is TGCAGCGTTCTATCTCTAGCGGGGGCGGAGAATGAGCAGTTCTTC. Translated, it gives CSVLSLAGAENEQFF.

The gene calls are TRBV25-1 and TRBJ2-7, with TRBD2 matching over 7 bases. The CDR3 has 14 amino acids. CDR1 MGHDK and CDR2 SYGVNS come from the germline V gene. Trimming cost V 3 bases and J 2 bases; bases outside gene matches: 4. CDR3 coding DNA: TGTGCCAGCAGTGAGGGAGGGTTGCCCTACGAGCAGTACTTC. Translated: CASSEGGLPYEQYF.

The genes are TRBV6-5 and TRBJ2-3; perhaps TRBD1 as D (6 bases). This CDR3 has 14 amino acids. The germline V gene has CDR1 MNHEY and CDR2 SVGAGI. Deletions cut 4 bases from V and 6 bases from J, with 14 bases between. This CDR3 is CASSSSGGWDTQYF. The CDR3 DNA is TGTGCCAGCAGTTCCAGTGGGGGCTGGGATACGCAGTATTTT.

In nucleotides, the CDR3 is TGTGCCAGCAGTCCAGGGACTAGCGGGAAGAGGACCCAGTACTTC. This encodes CASSPGTSGKRTQYF. The gene calls are TRBV27 and TRBJ2-5, with TRBD2 identical over 13 bases. Germline loops: CDR1 MNHEY, CDR2 SMNVEV (reference sequence). The CDR3 runs 15 residues. The trim removed 5 bases at V and 7 bases at J, leaving 7 bases unmatched.